This TCR beta chain was recorded in a study of cytomegalovirus exposure and HLA in healthy donors. For the study at large: Prior work identified 100 million to 130 million unique TCR beta sequences in 150 million to 200 million T cells.

The germline V gene has CDR1 SGHTA and CDR2 FQGTGA. CDR3 size: 17 residues. V gave up 5 bases and J gave up 2 bases, with 19 bases separating them. Donors showed nominal health when sampled, although they likely had unrecorded immune exposures. PCR involved 60 Vbeta and 13 Jbeta primers. Only in-frame clones appear in the TCRdb table, and some are missing; sequencing was by immunoSEQ multiplex PCR. This table lists some 110,000 clones. Sequencing input: PBMCs. This clonotype was sampled from a man aged 30 to 45 in good health and CMV-seronegative. V usage is TRBV7-3 and J usage is TRBJ2-1; a weak D match, TRBD2 (7 bases). CDR3 amino acids: CASSPRMRGGTYNEQFF. Here the CDR3 DNA reads TGTGCCAGCAGCCCCCGGATGAGGGGGGGCACCTACAATGAGCAGTTCTTC. Based on the CDR3 plus reference TRBV7-3 and TRBJ2-1, the full variable domain is GAGVSQTPSNKVTEKGKYVELRCDPISGHTALYWYRQSLGQGPEFLIYFQGTGAADDSGLPNDRFFAVRPEGSVSTLKIQRTERGDSAVYLCASSPRMRGGTYNEQFFGPGTRLTVL.